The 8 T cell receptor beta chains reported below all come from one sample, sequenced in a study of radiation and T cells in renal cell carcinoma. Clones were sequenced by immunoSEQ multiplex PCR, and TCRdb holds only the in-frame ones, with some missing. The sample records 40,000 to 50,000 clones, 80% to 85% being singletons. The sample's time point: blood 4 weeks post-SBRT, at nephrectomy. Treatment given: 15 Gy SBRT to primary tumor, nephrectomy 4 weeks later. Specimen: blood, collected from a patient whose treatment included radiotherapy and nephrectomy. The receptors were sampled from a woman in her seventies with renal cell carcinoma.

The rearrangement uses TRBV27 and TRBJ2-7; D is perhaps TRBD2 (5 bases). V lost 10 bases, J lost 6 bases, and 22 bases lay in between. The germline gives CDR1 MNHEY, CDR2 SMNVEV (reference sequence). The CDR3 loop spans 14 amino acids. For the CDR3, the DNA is TGTGCCACCTCTAATAGAGCCTACGGACTCGAGCAGTACTTC. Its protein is CATSNRAYGLEQYF.

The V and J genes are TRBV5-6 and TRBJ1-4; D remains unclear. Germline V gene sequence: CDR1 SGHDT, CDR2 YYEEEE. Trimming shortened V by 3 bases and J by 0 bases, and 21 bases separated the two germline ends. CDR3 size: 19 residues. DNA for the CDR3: TGTGCCAGCAGCTCCGAGCTTGGGTATCTACTCGCAACTAATGAAAAACTGTTTTTT. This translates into CASSSELGYLLATNEKLFF.

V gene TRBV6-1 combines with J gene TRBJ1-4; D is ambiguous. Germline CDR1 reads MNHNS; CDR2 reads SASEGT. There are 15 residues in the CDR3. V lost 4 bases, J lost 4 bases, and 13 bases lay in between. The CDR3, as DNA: TGTGCCAGCAGTGCTTTGGGAGGAGGTAATGAAAAACTGTTTTTT. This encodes CASSALGGGNEKLFF.

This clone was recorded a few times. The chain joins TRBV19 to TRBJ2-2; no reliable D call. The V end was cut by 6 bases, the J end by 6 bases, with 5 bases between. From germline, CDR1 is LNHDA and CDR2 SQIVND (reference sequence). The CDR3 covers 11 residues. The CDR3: CASRGSGELFF. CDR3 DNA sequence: TGTGCCAGTAGAGGGTCCGGGGAGCTGTTTTTT. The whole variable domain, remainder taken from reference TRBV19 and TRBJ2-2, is DGGITQSPKYLFRKEGQNVTLSCEQNLNHDAMYWYRQDPGQGLRLIYYSQIVNDFQKGDIAEGYSVSREKKESFPLTVTSAQKNPTAFYLCASRGSGELFFGEGSRLTVL.

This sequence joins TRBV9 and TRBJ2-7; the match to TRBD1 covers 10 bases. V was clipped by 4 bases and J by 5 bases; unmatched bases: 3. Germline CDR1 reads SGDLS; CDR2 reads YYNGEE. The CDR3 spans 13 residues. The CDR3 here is CASSLGTGDEQYF. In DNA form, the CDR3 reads TGTGCCAGCAGCCTCGGGACAGGGGACGAGCAGTACTTC.

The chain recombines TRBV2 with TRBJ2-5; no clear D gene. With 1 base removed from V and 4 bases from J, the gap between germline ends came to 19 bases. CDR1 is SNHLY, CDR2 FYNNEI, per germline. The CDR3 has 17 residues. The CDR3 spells CASSEGLPRQARETQYF. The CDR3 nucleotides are TGTGCCAGCAGTGAAGGCCTCCCGCGGCAGGCCAGAGAGACCCAGTACTTC.

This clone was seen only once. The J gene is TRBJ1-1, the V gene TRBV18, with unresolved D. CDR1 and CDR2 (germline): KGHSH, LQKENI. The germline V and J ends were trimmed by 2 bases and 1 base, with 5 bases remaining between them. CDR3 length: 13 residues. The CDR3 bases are TGTGCCAGCTCACCAGAAACGAACACTGAAGCTTTCTTT. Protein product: CASSPETNTEAFF.

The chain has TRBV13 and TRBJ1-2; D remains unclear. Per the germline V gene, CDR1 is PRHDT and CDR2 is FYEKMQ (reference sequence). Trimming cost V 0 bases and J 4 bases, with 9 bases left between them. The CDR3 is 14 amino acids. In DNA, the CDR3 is TGTGCCAGCAGCTTAGGGACTTCAATCTATGGCTACACCTTC. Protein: CASSLGTSIYGYTF.